Below are 27 T cell receptor beta chains sequenced from a single sample in a study of control samples from healthy donors and cancer patients (dated by TCRdb to 2020 to 2021). The library was produced with the immunoSEQ multiplex PCR assay. Imported from immuneACCESS, the table was reduced by TCRdb to in-frame sequences with V and J called. These copies leave out some clones; in studies compared against another copy, an unresolved V gene accounts for under half, and the cause of the remainder is not known. For this sample there are roughly 120,000 clones; 90% appear just once. Together, the top ten hold 4% to 4.5% of the sample. The specimen was blood. The receptors shown here come from a human donor in good health. The donor label of this sample is uncertain.

This chain uses TRBV24-1 with TRBJ1-1; TRBD1 is a possible D gene (5 bases). CDR1 KGHDR and CDR2 SFDVKD come from the germline V gene. Deletions cut 3 bases from V and 13 bases from J, with 11 bases between. This CDR3 is 11 amino acids long. The CDR3 is CATSDQGRGFF. The CDR3 DNA reads as TGTGCCACCAGTGATCAAGGTAGGGGTTTCTTT.

This chain uses TRBV9 with TRBJ2-1; perhaps TRBD1 as D (6 bases). This CDR3 contains 13 residues. V was trimmed by 0 bases and J by 7 bases, leaving 8 bases between them. Germline assignment: CDR1 SGDLS and CDR2 YYNGEE. The CDR3 here is CASSVAGVNEQFF. The DNA for the CDR3 is TGTGCCAGCAGCGTAGCAGGGGTGAATGAGCAGTTCTTC.

The sample holds one count of this clone. V usage is TRBV12-5 and J usage is TRBJ1-1; 10 bases are shared with TRBD1. V lost 6 bases, J lost 0 bases, and 7 bases stayed unmatched. Per germline, CDR1 LGHNT and CDR2 FRNRAP. The CDR3 spans 16 residues. The CDR3 protein is CASGPGTGAMNTEAFF. DNA of the CDR3: TGTGCTAGTGGCCCCGGGACAGGGGCCATGAACACTGAAGCTTTCTTT.

CDR3 sequence: CASSFLSGTGATGELFF. CDR3 nucleotides: TGTGCCAGCAGCTTTCTTTCCGGGACAGGGGCCACCGGGGAGCTGTTTTTT. The rearrangement uses TRBV7-2 and TRBJ2-2, with 10 bases that match TRBD1. V was pared by 3 bases and J by 4 bases, with 8 bases of the junction left unmatched. CDR1 and CDR2 from the germline V gene are SGHTA and FQGNSA. This CDR3 comprises 17 residues.

The chain carries TRBV2 and TRBJ1-1; the D gene is possibly TRBD1 (5 bases). The CDR3 runs to 16 residues. Germline loops: CDR1 SNHLY, CDR2 FYNNEI. V was pared by 1 base and J by 0 bases, with 12 bases between. The chain's CDR3 is CASSEGRGPMNTEAFF. CDR3 DNA: TGTGCCAGCAGTGAAGGGAGGGGTCCGATGAACACTGAAGCTTTCTTT.

This clone occurred once. This chain joins TRBV5-1 and TRBJ2-3, with 10 bases identical to TRBD2. The CDR3 loop spans 16 amino acids. The germline V gene encodes CDR1 SGHRS and CDR2 YFSETQ. After removal of 0 bases from V and 3 bases from J, the junction contained 4 bases not matched to a gene. The CDR3 nucleotides are TGCGCCAGCAGCTTGGTGGTAGCGGGGGGTACAGATACGCAGTATTTT. This codes for CASSLVVAGGTDTQYF. Drawing the rest from reference TRBV5-1 and TRBJ2-3, the complete variable domain is KAGVTQTPRYLIKTRGQQVTLSCSPISGHRSVSWYQQTPGQGLQFLFEYFSETQRNKGNFPGRFSGRQFSNSRSEMNVSTLELGDSALYLCASSLVVAGGTDTQYFGPGTRLTVL.

V gene TRBV29-1 combines with J gene TRBJ2-7; 7 bases map to TRBD2. The ends lost 7 bases at V and 2 bases at J; junction bases unmatched: 5. The CDR3 loop spans 12 amino acids. CDR1 is SQVTM and CDR2 is ANQGSEA in the germline V gene. The CDR3 loop is CSAEGGAYEQYF. The DNA of the CDR3 is TGCAGCGCCGAGGGAGGGGCCTACGAGCAGTACTTC.

The rearrangement links TRBV12-2 to TRBJ2-2. TRBV12-2 is a pseudogene locus. CDR3 length: 16 residues. In nucleotides, the CDR3 is TGTGCAAGTCGCTTAGGGGACCGAAAGCTTACCGGGGAGCTGTTTTTT. Its protein is CASRLGDRKLTGELFF.

The V call is TRBV21-1, the J call TRBJ2-7; TRBD1 is the table's D call, not checked against the DNA. TRBV21-1 is deemed a pseudogene. This CDR3 is built from 16 residues. The CDR3, as DNA: TGTGCCAGCAACCCGTATAGGCGACAGGGGGTCTGCGAGCAGTACTTC. It yields the protein CASNPYRRQGVCEQYF.

This sequence joins TRBV30 and TRBJ1-3; no definite D call. CDR3 length: 15 residues. The V gene lost 3 bases and the J gene lost 0 bases, with 12 bases spanning the gap. The germline V gene encodes CDR1 GTSNPN and CDR2 SVGIG (reference sequence). The CDR3 here is CAWSPPNNSGNTIYF. CDR3 sequence (DNA): TGTGCCTGGAGCCCCCCTAATAACTCTGGAAACACCATATATTTT.

V usage is TRBV6-6 and J usage is TRBJ1-2; D call uncertain. Germline V CDR1 and CDR2: MNHNY, SVGAGI (reference sequence). The V and J ends lost 7 bases and 6 bases respectively, with 18 bases between them. The CDR3 sequence is 14 residues long. DNA of the CDR3: TGTGCCAGCAATTCTAACTTAATCGGGGATGGCTACACCTTC. Translated: CASNSNLIGDGYTF.

The V gene is TRBV5-1, the J gene TRBJ2-3, with 9 bases identical to TRBD1. The CDR3 is made up of 18 amino acids. Looked up from germline, CDR1 is SGHRS and CDR2 is YFSETQ. The J segment lost 2 bases and the V segment lost 2 bases, leaving 12 bases of the junction unmatched. CDR3 amino acids: CASSFIGTGWGVTDTQYF. The CDR3 nucleotides read TGCGCCAGCAGCTTTATCGGGACAGGGTGGGGCGTCACAGATACGCAGTATTTT.

The chain recombines TRBV30 with TRBJ1-6, with D maybe TRBD1 (6 bases). This CDR3 is built from 13 residues. Deletions cut 4 bases from V and 8 bases from J, with 12 bases between. The germline V gene encodes CDR1 GTSNPN and CDR2 SVGIG (reference sequence). CDR3 coding DNA: TGTGCCTGGACCTCGACAGGCTATTCACCCCTCCACTTT. Translating gives CAWTSTGYSPLHF. Complete variable domain (other parts from reference TRBV30 and TRBJ1-6): SQTIHQWPATLVQPVGSPLSLECTVEGTSNPNLYWYRQAAGRGLQLLFYSVGIGQISSEVPQNLSASRPQDRQFILSSKKLLLSDSGFYLCAWTSTGYSPLHFGNGTRLTVT.

The rearrangement links TRBV7-3 to TRBJ2-2, with D unclear. The CDR3 totals 14 residues. Germline CDR1 and CDR2: SGHTA and FQGTGA. Trimming removed 3 bases at V and 0 bases at J, with 5 bases between. The CDR3 spells CASSFYPNTGELFF. CDR3 nucleotides: TGTGCCAGCAGCTTTTACCCGAACACCGGGGAGCTGTTTTTT.

This chain joins TRBV21-1 and TRBJ2-7; the table's D call, TRBD1, has no DNA check behind it. TRBV21-1 is deemed a pseudogene. The CDR3 is made up of 14 amino acids. The CDR3 DNA reads TGTGCCAGCAGCAAAGCCCCAGGGAACTACGAGCAGTACGTC. It codes for CASSKAPGNYEQYV.

The chain uses TRBV6-2 or TRBV6-3 and TRBJ1-4; 7 bases are shared with TRBD1. The CDR3 totals 14 residues. CDR1 MNHEY and CDR2 SVGEGT come from the germline V gene. Losses at the gene ends were 5 bases for V and 4 bases for J; bases not matched to a gene: 4. Written as DNA, the CDR3 is TGTGCCAGCAGTACCGGGACAGATAATGAAAAACTGTTTTTT. It is translated as CASSTGTDNEKLFF.

The CDR3 is CASSTRTGRGSPLHF. CDR3 DNA: TGTGCCAGTAGTACCCGGACAGGGCGAGGTTCACCCCTCCACTTT. The chain uses TRBV19 and TRBJ1-6, with 8 nucleotides matching TRBD1. J was trimmed by 9 bases and V by 4 bases; bases with no gene match: 8. The CDR3 sequence is 15 residues long. Germline V CDR1 and CDR2: LNHDA, SQIVND (reference sequence).

This chain uses TRBV25-1 with TRBJ1-6; no definite D call. Trimming took off 3 bases at V and 10 bases at J, with 10 bases between the two ends. Looked up from germline, CDR1 is MGHDK and CDR2 is SYGVNS. The CDR3 contains 13 residues. CDR3 amino acids: CASSDPTLSPLHF. The CDR3 region has the DNA TGTGCCAGCAGTGATCCAACTTTGTCACCCCTCCACTTT.

V usage is TRBV7-2 and J usage is TRBJ1-3; TRBD1 might be the D (6 bases). Looked up from germline, CDR1 is SGHTA and CDR2 is FQGNSA. The CDR3 length is 13 residues. With 8 bases removed from V and 2 bases from J, the gap between germline ends came to 10 bases. CDR3 nucleotides: TGTGCCAGCTCGGACAGTCCTGGAAACACCATATATTTT. Protein sequence: CASSDSPGNTIYF. The full variable domain, in which reference TRBV7-2 and TRBJ1-3 provide the parts outside the CDR3, is GAGVSQSPSNKVTEKGKDVELRCDPISGHTALYWYRQSLGQGLEFLIYFQGNSAPDKSGLPSDRFSAERTGGSVSTLTIQRTQQEDSAVYLCASSDSPGNTIYFGEGSWLTVV.

The chain is built from TRBV6-5 and TRBJ2-7; 7 nucleotides line up with TRBD1. V was clipped by 5 bases and J by 2 bases; unmatched bases: 6. This CDR3 is 14 amino acids long. The germline V gene has CDR1 MNHEY and CDR2 SVGAGI. This chain's CDR3 is CASSTQGSAYEQYF. The CDR3 nucleotides are TGTGCCAGCAGTACACAGGGGTCCGCCTACGAGCAGTACTTC.

J is TRBJ1-2 and V is TRBV6-5; D not resolved. Trimming removed 8 bases from V and 4 bases from J, with 14 bases in between. Germline CDR1 reads MNHEY; CDR2 reads SVGAGI. This CDR3 comprises 13 residues. CDR3 region: CASGWSTIYGYTF. CDR3 bases: TGTGCCAGCGGTTGGTCTACAATCTATGGCTACACCTTC.

The V and J genes are TRBV11-2 and TRBJ1-1; D may be TRBD1 (6 bases). Trimming cost V 0 bases and J 8 bases, with 16 bases left between them. The CDR3 sequence is 15 residues long. The germline CDR1 and CDR2 sequences are SGHAT and FQNNGV. CDR3 nucleotide sequence: TGTGCCAGCAGCTTAGAGCCCGGGACAACAGCAGAAGCTTTCTTT. This encodes CASSLEPGTTAEAFF.

The V call is TRBV5-4, the J call TRBJ2-3; D unresolved. The CDR3 is 15 residues long. Trimming stripped 2 bases from V and 1 base from J, with 11 bases between. CDR1 is SGHNT, CDR2 YYREEE, per germline (reference sequence). This CDR3 is CASSLTLSGTDTQYF. The CDR3, as DNA: TGTGCCAGCAGCTTAACCCTCTCGGGCACAGATACGCAGTATTTT.

The rearrangement joins TRBV6-5 to TRBJ1-5; tentative D call: TRBD1 (6 bases). Germline V gives CDR1 MNHEY, CDR2 SVGAGI. The CDR3 sequence is 13 residues long. Trimming left V 2 bases short and J 4 bases short, with 6 bases between. CDR3 sequence (DNA): TGTGCCAGCAGTTACGGACAGAATCAGCCCCAGCATTTT. Its translation is CASSYGQNQPQHF.

J is TRBJ1-5 and V is TRBV2; D is perhaps TRBD1 (5 bases). The V gene lost 6 bases and the J gene lost 4 bases, with 10 bases spanning the gap. Germline V gene data show CDR1 as SNHLY and CDR2 as FYNNEI. CDR3 length equals 13 residues. The CDR3, as DNA: TGTGCCAGCAGCGGGGACCAAAATCAGCCCCAGCATTTT. It translates to CASSGDQNQPQHF.

This chain uses TRBV2 with TRBJ1-6; 10 bases fit TRBD1. Germline CDR1 and CDR2: SNHLY and FYNNEI. V dropped 6 bases and J dropped 10; count of bases not matched to a gene: 6. This CDR3 spans 14 amino acids. In nucleotides, the CDR3 is TGTGCCAGCAGCCGGGACAGGGGCCTCTCACCCCTCCACTTT. Translation gives CASSRDRGLSPLHF.

This sequence joins TRBV19 and TRBJ2-3; either TRBD1 or TRBD2 may supply D (6 bases each). Germline-derived CDR1 and CDR2 are LNHDA and SQIVND (reference sequence). The germline V and J ends were trimmed by 3 bases and 2 bases, with 21 bases remaining between them. The CDR3 is made up of 18 amino acids. The CDR3: CASSISRRIGGFTDTQYF. The CDR3 DNA is TGTGCCAGTAGTATTAGCCGGCGAATCGGGGGCTTCACAGATACGCAGTATTTT.